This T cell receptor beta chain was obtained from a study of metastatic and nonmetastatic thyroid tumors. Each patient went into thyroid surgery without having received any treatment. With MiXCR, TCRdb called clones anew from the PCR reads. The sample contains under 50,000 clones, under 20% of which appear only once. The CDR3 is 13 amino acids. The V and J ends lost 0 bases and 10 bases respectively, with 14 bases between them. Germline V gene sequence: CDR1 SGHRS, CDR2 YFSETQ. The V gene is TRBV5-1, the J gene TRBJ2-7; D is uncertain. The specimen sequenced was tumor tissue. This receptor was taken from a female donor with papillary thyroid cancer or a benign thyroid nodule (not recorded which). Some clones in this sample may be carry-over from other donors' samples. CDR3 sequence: CASSLVVNSDQYF. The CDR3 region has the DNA TGCGCCAGCAGCTTGGTGGTTAACTCCGATCAGTACTTC.